The T cell receptor beta chain under discussion was sequenced for a study of blood T cells in healthy people across ages. Findings and caveats of the study: Aged donors had fewer naive CD4+ cells and lower diversity than long-lived donors.

This clonotype has at least ten counts. Antigen: not known. It was with a sample-barcoded 5' primer and a J-beta primer mix that a second PCR of roughly 7 to 12 cycles was run. TCRdb redid the calling of the 5' RACE reads with MiXCR, one entry per CDR3 protein. This sample has some 1.5 million distinct CDR3 sequences, with 25% to 30% found just once. V was cut by 8 bases and J by 0 bases, with 11 bases left in between. CDR1 and CDR2 from the germline V gene are MNHEY and SMNVEV (reference sequence). The CDR3 is made up of 13 amino acids. The receptor was derived from a woman aged 25 to 45 in good health. Sequencing was carried out using blood. The genes are TRBV27 and TRBJ2-7; D is uncertain. CDR3 coding DNA: TGTGCCAGCGGAACACTGAGCTCCTACGAGCAGTACTTC. It is translated as CASGTLSSYEQYF.